The subject of this entry is one T cell receptor (beta chain). Antigen specificity is unknown. With V trimmed by 4 bases and J by 5 bases, 14 bases remained unmatched. The CDR3 has 16 amino acids. In germline, CDR1 is SGHAT, CDR2 FQNNGV. The selected patients with pancreatic ductal adenocarcinoma had surgery but no neoadjuvant therapy. This sample was included in a study of T cells in pancreatic ductal adenocarcinoma. Profiling relied on immunoSEQ multiplex PCR, and the TCRdb table lists in-frame clones only, not all of them. The sample has 8,500 to 9,500 clones, about 90% seen once. Findings and limits, study-wide: Results skew toward the minority of patients with early-stage disease. No significant tumor-blood clonality difference; means were about 0.1 and 0.07. Blood had more productive templates and 8 to 9.5-fold more unique clonotypes than tumor. Tumor-versus-blood clonality comparisons may be biased toward lower tumor diversity.

This TCR derives from a human donor with pancreatic ductal adenocarcinoma. This chain connects TRBV11-2 to TRBJ2-7, with 7 bases identical to TRBD1. Sequencing input: PBMCs. The CDR3 sequence is CASSSRTGYIGDEQYF. Written as DNA, the CDR3 is TGTGCCAGCAGCTCCAGGACAGGTTACATTGGGGACGAGCAGTACTTC.